The clone carrying this T cell receptor beta chain was seen just once. Participants' own reports of clinical history determined their cohort assignment. The CDR3 covers 15 residues. V dropped 9 bases and J dropped 1; count of bases not matched to a gene: 9. Germline V gene data show CDR1 as SSHAT and CDR2 as FNYEAQ (reference sequence). These data come from a study of blood T cell repertoires in COVID-19. Study overall: PBMCs, B-cell-depleted T cells, or T cells provided the cDNA or gDNA that made up the material.

In the source study's methods: Reference gene primer amplification gave estimated nucleated cell counts. This table comes from immunoSEQ multiplex PCR, and its TCRdb copy is limited to in-frame clones, with some not included. That table is the source of V, J and clone size, and D and trimming were worked out from the DNA. The data show around 150,000 clones, just under 85% seen once. This TCR was recovered from a woman in her thirties or forties who had recovered from COVID-19. Material: PBMCs or T cells enriched from blood (not recorded which). V is TRBV7-7 and J is TRBJ2-7, with 10 bases identical to TRBD2. Here the CDR3 DNA reads TGTGCCAGACCCAAAACTAGCGGGAATTCCTACGAGCAGTACTTC. Its protein is CARPKTSGNSYEQYF.